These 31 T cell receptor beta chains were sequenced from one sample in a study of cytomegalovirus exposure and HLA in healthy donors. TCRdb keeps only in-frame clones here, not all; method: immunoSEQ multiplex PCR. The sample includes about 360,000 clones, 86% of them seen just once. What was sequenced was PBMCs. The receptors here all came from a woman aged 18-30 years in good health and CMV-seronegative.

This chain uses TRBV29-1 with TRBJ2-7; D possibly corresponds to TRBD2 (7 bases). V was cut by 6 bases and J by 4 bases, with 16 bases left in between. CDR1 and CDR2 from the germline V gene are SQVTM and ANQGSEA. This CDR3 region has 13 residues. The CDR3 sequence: CSVKGGEWYEQYF. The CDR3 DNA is TGCAGCGTGAAAGGGGGGGAGTGGTACGAGCAGTACTTC.

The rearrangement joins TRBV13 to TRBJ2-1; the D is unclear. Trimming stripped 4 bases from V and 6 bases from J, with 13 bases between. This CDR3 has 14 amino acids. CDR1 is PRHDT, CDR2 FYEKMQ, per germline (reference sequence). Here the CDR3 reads CASSSLLRSNEQFF. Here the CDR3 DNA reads TGTGCCAGCAGCTCCCTCCTGAGGAGCAATGAGCAGTTCTTC.

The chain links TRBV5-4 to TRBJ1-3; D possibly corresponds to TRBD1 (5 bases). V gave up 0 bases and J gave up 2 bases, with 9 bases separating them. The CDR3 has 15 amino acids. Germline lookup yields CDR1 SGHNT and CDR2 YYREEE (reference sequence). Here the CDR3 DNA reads TGTGCCAGCAGCTTGGTCGGGGGTCCTGGAAACACCATATATTTT. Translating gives CASSLVGGPGNTIYF.

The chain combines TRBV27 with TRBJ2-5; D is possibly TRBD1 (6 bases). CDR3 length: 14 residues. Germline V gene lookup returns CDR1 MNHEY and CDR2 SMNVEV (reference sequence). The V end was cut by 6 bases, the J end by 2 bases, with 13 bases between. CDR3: CASSLVDRQETQYF. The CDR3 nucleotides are TGTGCCAGCAGCTTAGTGGACAGACAAGAGACCCAGTACTTC.

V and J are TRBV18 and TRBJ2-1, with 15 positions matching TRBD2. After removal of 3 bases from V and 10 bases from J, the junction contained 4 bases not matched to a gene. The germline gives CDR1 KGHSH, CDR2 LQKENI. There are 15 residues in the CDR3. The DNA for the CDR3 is TGTGCCAGCTCACCGGGACTAGCGGGAGGACAGGAGCAGTTCTTC. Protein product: CASSPGLAGGQEQFF.

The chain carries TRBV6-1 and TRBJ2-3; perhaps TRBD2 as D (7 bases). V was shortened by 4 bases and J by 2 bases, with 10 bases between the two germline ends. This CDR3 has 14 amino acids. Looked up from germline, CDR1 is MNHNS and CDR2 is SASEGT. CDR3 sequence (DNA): TGTGCCAGCAGTGCGGGGGGCCCCACAGATACGCAGTATTTT. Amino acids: CASSAGGPTDTQYF.

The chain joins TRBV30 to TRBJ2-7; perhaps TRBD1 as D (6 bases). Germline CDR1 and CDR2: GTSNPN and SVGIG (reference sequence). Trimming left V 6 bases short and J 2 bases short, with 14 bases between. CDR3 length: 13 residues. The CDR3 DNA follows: TGTGCCTGCCAACAGGGATCAGCCTACGAGCAGTACTTC. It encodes CACQQGSAYEQYF.

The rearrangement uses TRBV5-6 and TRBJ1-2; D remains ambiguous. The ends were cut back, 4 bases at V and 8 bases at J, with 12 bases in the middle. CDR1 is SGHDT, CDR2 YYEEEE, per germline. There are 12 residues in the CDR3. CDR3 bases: TGTGCCAGCAGCCACACAGTGAGCGGCTACACCTTC. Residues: CASSHTVSGYTF.

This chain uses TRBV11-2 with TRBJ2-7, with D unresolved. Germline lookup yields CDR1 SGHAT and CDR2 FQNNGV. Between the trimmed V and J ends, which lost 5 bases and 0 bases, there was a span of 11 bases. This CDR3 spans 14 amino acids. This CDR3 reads CASSLEISSYEQYF. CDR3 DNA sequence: TGTGCCAGCAGCCTCGAGATTAGCTCCTACGAGCAGTACTTC.

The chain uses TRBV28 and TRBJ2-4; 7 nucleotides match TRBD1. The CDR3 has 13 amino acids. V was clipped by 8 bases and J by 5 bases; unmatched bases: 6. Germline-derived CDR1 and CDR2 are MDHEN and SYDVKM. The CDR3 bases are TGTGCCAGCCTAACAGGGGTAGAAAACATTCAGTACTTC. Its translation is CASLTGVENIQYF.

CDR3 DNA sequence: TGCGCCAGCAGCTTTCCGGACAGGACTAAGAACACTGAAGCTTTCTTT. This sequence encodes CASSFPDRTKNTEAFF. J is TRBJ1-1 and V is TRBV5-1; the match to TRBD1 covers 7 bases. CDR3 length equals 16 residues. The germline gives CDR1 SGHRS, CDR2 YFSETQ. The ends lost 2 bases at V and 1 base at J; junction bases unmatched: 8.

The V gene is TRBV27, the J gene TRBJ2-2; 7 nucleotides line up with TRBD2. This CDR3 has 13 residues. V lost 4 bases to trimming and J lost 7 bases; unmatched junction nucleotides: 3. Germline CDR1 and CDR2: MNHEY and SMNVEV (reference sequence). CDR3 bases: TGTGCCAGCAGTTCCTCTAGCGGCGGGGAGCTGTTTTTT. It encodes CASSSSSGGELFF.

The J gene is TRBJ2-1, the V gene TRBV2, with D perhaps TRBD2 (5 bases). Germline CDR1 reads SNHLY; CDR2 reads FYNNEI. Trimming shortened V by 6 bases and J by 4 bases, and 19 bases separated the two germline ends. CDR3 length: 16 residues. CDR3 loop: CASSGSQREPYNEQFF. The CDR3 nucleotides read TGTGCCAGCAGCGGCTCTCAGAGGGAACCATACAATGAGCAGTTCTTC.

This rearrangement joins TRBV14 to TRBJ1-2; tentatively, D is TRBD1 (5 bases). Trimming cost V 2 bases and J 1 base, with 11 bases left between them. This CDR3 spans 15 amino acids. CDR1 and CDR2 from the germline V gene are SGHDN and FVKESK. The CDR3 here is CASSQSQGLNYGYTF. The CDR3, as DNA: TGTGCCAGCAGCCAATCGCAGGGCCTTAACTATGGCTACACCTTC.

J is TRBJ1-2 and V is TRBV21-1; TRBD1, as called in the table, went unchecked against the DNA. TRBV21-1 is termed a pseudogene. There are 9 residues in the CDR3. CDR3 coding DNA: TGTGCCAGCCCCGCTACAGGCCCCTTC. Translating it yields CASPATGPF.

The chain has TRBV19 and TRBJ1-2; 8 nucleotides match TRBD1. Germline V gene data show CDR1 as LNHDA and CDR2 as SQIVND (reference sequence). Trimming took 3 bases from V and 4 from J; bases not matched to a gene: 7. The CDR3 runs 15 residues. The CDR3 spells CASSMQAGGRYGYTF. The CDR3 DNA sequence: TGTGCCAGTAGTATGCAGGCAGGGGGCCGCTATGGCTACACCTTC. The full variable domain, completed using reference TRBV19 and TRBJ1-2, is DGGITQSPKYLFRKEGQNVTLSCEQNLNHDAMYWYRQDPGQGLRLIYYSQIVNDFQKGDIAEGYSVSREKKESFPLTVTSAQKNPTAFYLCASSMQAGGRYGYTFGSGTRLTVV.

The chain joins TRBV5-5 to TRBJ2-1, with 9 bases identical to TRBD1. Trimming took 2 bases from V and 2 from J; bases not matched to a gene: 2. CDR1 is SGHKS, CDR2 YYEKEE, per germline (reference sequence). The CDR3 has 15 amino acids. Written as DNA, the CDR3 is TGTGCCAGCAGCTTTGGGACAGGGACCTACAATGAGCAGTTCTTC. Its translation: CASSFGTGTYNEQFF.

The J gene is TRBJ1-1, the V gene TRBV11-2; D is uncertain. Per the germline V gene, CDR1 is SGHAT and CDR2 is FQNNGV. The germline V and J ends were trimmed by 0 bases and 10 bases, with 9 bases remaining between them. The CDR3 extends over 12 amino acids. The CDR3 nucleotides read TGTGCCAGCAGCTTAGAGGGCACCTCAGCTTTCTTT. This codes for CASSLEGTSAFF.

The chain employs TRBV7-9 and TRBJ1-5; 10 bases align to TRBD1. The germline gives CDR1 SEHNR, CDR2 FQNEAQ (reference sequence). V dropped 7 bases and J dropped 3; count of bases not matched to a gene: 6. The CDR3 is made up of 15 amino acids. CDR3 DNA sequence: TGTGCCAGCATGAGCGGGACAGGGGACAATCAGCCCCAGCATTTT. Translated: CASMSGTGDNQPQHF. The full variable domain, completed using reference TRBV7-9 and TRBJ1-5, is DTGVSQNPRHKITKRGQNVTFRCDPISEHNRLYWYRQTLGQGPEFLTYFQNEAQLEKSRLLSDRFSAERPKGSFSTLEIQRTEQGDSAMYLCASMSGTGDNQPQHFGDGTRLSIL.

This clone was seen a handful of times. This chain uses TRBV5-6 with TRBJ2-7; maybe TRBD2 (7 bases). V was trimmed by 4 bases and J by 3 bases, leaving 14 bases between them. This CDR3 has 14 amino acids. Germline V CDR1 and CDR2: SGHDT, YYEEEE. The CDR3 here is CASSPGGGDYEQYF. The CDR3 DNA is TGTGCCAGCAGCCCTGGAGGGGGGGACTACGAGCAGTACTTC.

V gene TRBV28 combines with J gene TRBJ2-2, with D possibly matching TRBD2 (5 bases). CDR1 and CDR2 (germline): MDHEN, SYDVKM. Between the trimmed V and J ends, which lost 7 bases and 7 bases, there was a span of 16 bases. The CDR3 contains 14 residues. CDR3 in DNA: TGTGCCAGCACAGTCATGTCGGGGAGCGGGGAGCTGTTTTTT. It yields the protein CASTVMSGSGELFF.

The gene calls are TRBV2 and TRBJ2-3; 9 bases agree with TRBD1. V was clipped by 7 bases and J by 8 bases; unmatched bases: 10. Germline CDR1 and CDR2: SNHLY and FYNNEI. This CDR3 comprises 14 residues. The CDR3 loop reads CASKGDRALGTQYF. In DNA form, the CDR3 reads TGTGCCAGCAAAGGGGACAGGGCTCTCGGTACGCAGTATTTT.

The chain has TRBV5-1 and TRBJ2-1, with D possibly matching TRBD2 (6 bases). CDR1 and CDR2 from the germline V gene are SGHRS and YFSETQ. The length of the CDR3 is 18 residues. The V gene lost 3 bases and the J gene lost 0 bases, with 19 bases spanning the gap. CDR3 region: CASSSGFGRPSSYNEQFF. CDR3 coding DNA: TGCGCCAGCAGCTCGGGATTCGGGAGACCCAGCTCCTACAATGAGCAGTTCTTC.

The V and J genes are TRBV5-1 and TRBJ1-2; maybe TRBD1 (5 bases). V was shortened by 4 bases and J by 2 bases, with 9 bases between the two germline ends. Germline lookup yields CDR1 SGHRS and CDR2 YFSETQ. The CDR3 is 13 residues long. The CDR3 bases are TGCGCCAGCAGCATAGACAGAAACTATGGCTACACCTTC. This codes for CASSIDRNYGYTF. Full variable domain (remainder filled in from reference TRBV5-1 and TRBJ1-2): KAGVTQTPRYLIKTRGQQVTLSCSPISGHRSVSWYQQTPGQGLQFLFEYFSETQRNKGNFPGRFSGRQFSNSRSEMNVSTLELGDSALYLCASSIDRNYGYTFGSGTRLTVV.

CDR3: CASSLGGGGSYNSPLHF. CDR3 nucleotide sequence: TGTGCCAGCAGCTTAGGGGGCGGGGGAAGCTATAATTCACCCCTCCACTTT. The J gene is TRBJ1-6, the V gene TRBV7-8; D perhaps matches TRBD1 (5 bases). Trimming took off 1 base at V and 3 bases at J, with 13 bases between the two ends. Germline CDR1 is SGHVS and CDR2 is FQNEAQ. The CDR3 spans 17 residues.

The CDR3 DNA sequence: TGTGCCAGCAGTTTGAGGCAGGGGATGAACACTGAAGCTTTCTTT. Protein product: CASSLRQGMNTEAFF. The chain has TRBV27 and TRBJ1-1, with a possible D match to TRBD1 (6 bases). Germline CDR1 is MNHEY and CDR2 is SMNVEV (reference sequence). V was trimmed by 3 bases and J by 0 bases, leaving 11 bases between them. This CDR3 has 15 amino acids.

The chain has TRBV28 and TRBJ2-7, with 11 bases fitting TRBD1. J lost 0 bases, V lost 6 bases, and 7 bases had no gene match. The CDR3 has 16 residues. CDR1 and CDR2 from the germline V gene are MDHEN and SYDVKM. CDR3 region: CASSPGTGGFSYEQYF. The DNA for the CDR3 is TGTGCCAGCAGCCCCGGGACAGGGGGTTTCTCCTACGAGCAGTACTTC.

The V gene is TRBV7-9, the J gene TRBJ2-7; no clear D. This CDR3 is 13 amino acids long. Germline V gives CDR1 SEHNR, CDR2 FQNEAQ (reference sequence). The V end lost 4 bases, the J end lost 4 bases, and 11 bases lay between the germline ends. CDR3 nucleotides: TGTGCCAGCAGCTCCGCGGAGCAGTACGAGCAGTACTTC. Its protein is CASSSAEQYEQYF. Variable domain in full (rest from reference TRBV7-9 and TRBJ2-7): DTGVSQNPRHKITKRGQNVTFRCDPISEHNRLYWYRQTLGQGPEFLTYFQNEAQLEKSRLLSDRFSAERPKGSFSTLEIQRTEQGDSAMYLCASSSAEQYEQYFGPGTRLTVT.

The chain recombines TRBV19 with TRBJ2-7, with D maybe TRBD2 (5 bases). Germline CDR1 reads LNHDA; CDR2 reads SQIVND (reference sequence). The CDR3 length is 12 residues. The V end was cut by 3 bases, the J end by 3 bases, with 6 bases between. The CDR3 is CASSMSGYEQYF. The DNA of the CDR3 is TGTGCCAGTAGTATGAGCGGCTACGAGCAGTACTTC.

CDR3 residues: CASSWRQGTNTGELFF. In DNA, the CDR3 is TGTGCCAGCAGCTGGAGACAGGGAACGAACACCGGGGAGCTGTTTTTT. This sequence joins TRBV13 and TRBJ2-2; TRBD1 matches 7 bases. The CDR3 is 16 amino acids. Germline V gene lookup returns CDR1 PRHDT and CDR2 FYEKMQ (reference sequence). V was pared by 4 bases and J by 0 bases, with 5 bases of the junction left unmatched.

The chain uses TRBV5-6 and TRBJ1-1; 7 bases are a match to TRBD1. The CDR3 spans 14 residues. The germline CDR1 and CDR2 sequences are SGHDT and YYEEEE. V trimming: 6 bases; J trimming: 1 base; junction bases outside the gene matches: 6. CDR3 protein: CASNRDRANTEAFF. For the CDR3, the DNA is TGTGCCAGCAACAGAGACAGGGCGAACACTGAAGCTTTCTTT.